The source of this T cell receptor (beta chain) is a study of human T cells and chemical hapten exposure (dated by TCRdb to about 2021). General notes on the study: Libraries were pooled for sequencing, and variation in per-sample TCR yields was attributed mainly to small differences in library volumes within the pool. This study followed changes in the peripheral blood TCR repertoire in vivo during primary and secondary sensitization of alopecia patients to the hapten diphenylcyclopropenone (DPC). From each blood RNA sample, both TCR alpha and TCR beta chains were sequenced.

Library construction relied on RACE. The sequencer listed for this sample is NextSeq 500. During library preparation, unique molecular identifiers were attached to individual cDNA molecules so that TCRs could be counted quantitatively and reproducibly. The authors' analysis ran thus. Samples had a median of roughly 100,000 TCRs, with a range from roughly 23,224 to 750,000. V, J and CDR3 annotation of the TCR reads was carried out using the Decombinator software suite. To make PS versus PT1 abundance plots, every sample was subsampled to the same number of TCRs (28,000). Expanded TCRs were defined as absent before sensitization and observed at least eight times at the 2-week time point. The raw public reads went through TCRdb reprocessing: fastp at Q25, MiXCR clone calling, in-frame beta chains kept. Every entry covers one CDR3 protein and lists the most common genes and DNA from its rows. What appears here as the V and J calls and clone size reflects TCRdb's work, not the paper's. Here the sample has about 47,000 distinct CDR3 sequences; about 4% occur a single time. The ten largest make up 5.6% of the sample.

Paper-wide results and their limitations: No change with DPC sensitization was found in the number of TCRs above 1 in 1000 frequency, and no evidence of global repertoire structure alterations was found. After repeated subsampling, the strength of the expansion versus patch-test correlation and the threshold at which it became significant changed.

In the germline V gene (reference sequence), CDR1 corresponds to SEHNR and CDR2 to FQNEAQ. The CDR3 starts with the cysteine, ends with the phenylalanine, and has 15 residues. The read is trimmed to its CDR3 DNA, 45 bases read in frame from base 1. For this chain, trimming is 2 bases at the V end and 5 bases at the J end, and the number of junction bases without a gene match is 3. The sample's time point, from its label and the paper: healthy volunteer bleed at 6 weeks. Unfractionated whole blood was collected in Tempus Blood RNA tubes, and total RNA was extracted from that blood. As TCR sequencing controls, five healthy volunteers were used, with blood taken at day 0, 2 weeks and 6 weeks. There are many counts of this clonotype. Its antigen remains undetermined. Base qualities are not provided; no much larger clone lies one nucleotide away.

The chain is encoded by TRBV7-9 joined to TRBJ2-3, with TRBD2 matching 11 junction bases. This receptor was identified in a human donor in good health. Some clones in this sample may be carry-over from other donors' samples. The source material was whole blood. The DNA sequence follows: TGTGCCAGCAGCTTAACTAGCGGGAGTATAGATACGCAGTATTTT. Its amino acids are CASSLTSGSIDTQYF.